This TCR beta chain was profiled in a study of blood T cell repertoires in COVID-19. Only in-frame clones appear in the TCRdb table, and some are missing; sequencing was by immunoSEQ multiplex PCR. The data show tens of thousands of clones, 88% seen once. This clonotype was obtained from a woman of 80 years or more with acute or convalescent COVID-19. Sequences were obtained from peripheral blood.

CDR3 amino acids: CASGLVSAGNEQFF. The CDR3 coding sequence is TGTGCTAGTGGTTTGGTATCCGCAGGGAATGAGCAGTTCTTC. The V gene is TRBV12-5, the J gene TRBJ2-1; a weak D match, TRBD1 (5 bases). CDR1 is LGHNT, CDR2 FRNRAP, per germline. CDR3 length equals 14 residues. Trimming stripped 0 bases from V and 7 bases from J, with 10 bases between. The variable domain in full, completed from reference TRBV12-5 and TRBJ2-1, reads DARVTQTPRHKVTEMGQEVTMRCQPILGHNTVFWYRQTMMQGLELLAYFRNRAPLDDSGMPKDRFSAEMPDATLATLKIQPSEPRDSAVYFCASGLVSAGNEQFFGPGTRLTVL.